This T cell receptor (beta chain) was recorded in a study of cytomegalovirus exposure and HLA in healthy donors. To note about this clone: Its antigen is unidentified.

Study-level results: A later analysis showed HLA-associated TCR beta chains outstripping equally common others in clonal expansion. Later, TCR association rates were found to vary by HLA locus, highest for DRB1 and lowest for HLA-C. Later analysis identified 16,000 or so TCR beta sequences associated with HLA alleles, using a false discovery rate threshold of 0.05. Cytomegalovirus association was listed for about 160 TCR beta chains.

The PCR was carried out with 60 Vbeta primers and 13 Jbeta primers. Sequenced by immunoSEQ multiplex PCR; TCRdb stores in-frame clones only, minus some. The sample consists of 110,000 or so clones, 65% to 85% of them appearing once. Looked up from germline, CDR1 is MNHEY and CDR2 is SMNVEV (reference sequence). V gave up 5 bases and J gave up 3 bases; unmatched junction bases: 18. The CDR3 has 19 residues. The sample was PBMCs. The chain couples TRBV27 to TRBJ2-1; 8 nucleotides align to TRBD1. The sequence came from a man aged 45-60 years in good health and CMV-seropositive. The CDR3 is CASSDGTGATSFVYNEQFF. CDR3 in DNA: TGTGCCAGCAGTGATGGGACAGGAGCCACATCCTTCGTCTACAATGAGCAGTTCTTC.